The 31 T cell receptor beta chains listed next were all sequenced from one sample in a study of cytomegalovirus exposure and HLA in healthy donors. The table came from immunoSEQ multiplex PCR; TCRdb's copy has only in-frame clones and leaves some out. The sample carries some 64,000 clones, 90% to 97% recorded once. What was sequenced was PBMCs. The receptors come from a woman between 18 and 29 years old in good health and CMV-seronegative.

The rearrangement joins TRBV21-1 to TRBJ2-1; TRBD2 reflects the table's D call only, with no check against the DNA. TRBV21-1 is a known pseudogene. The CDR3 covers 18 residues. CDR3 in amino acids: CASSKGDYGTSGKGGQFF. CDR3 nucleotide sequence: TGTGCCAGCAGCAAAGGGGACTACGGGACTAGCGGGAAAGGGGGGCAGTTCTTC.

This clone was found a few times. V is TRBV11-2 and J is TRBJ2-7; 7 nucleotides align to TRBD1. Germline V CDR1 and CDR2: SGHAT, FQNNGV. This CDR3 comprises 11 residues. The trim removed 11 bases at V and 3 bases at J, leaving 4 bases unmatched. The CDR3 bases are TGTGCCGTAGACAGGGACTACGAGCAGTACTTC. Translated, it gives CAVDRDYEQYF.

V gene TRBV27 combines with J gene TRBJ2-5, with a tentative D call TRBD2 (5 bases). Trimming left V 0 bases short and J 5 bases short, with 10 bases between. The germline V gene encodes CDR1 MNHEY and CDR2 SMNVEV (reference sequence). This CDR3 comprises 14 residues. The CDR3 protein is CASSLSDFGETQYF. The CDR3 region has the DNA TGTGCCAGCAGTTTATCGGACTTCGGGGAGACCCAGTACTTC.

The gene calls are TRBV9 and TRBJ2-5, with no clear D. Trimming took off 0 bases at V and 1 base at J, with 16 bases between the two ends. Germline V gives CDR1 SGDLS, CDR2 YYNGEE. The CDR3 totals 17 residues. The CDR3 reads CASSVAWSAHSQETQYF. CDR3 DNA sequence: TGTGCCAGCAGCGTAGCTTGGTCAGCCCACAGCCAAGAGACCCAGTACTTC.

V gene TRBV6-4 combines with J gene TRBJ2-1, with 9 bases matching TRBD2. Germline CDR1 and CDR2: MRHNA and SNTAGT. V lost 3 bases, J lost 8 bases, and 5 bases stayed unmatched. The CDR3 sequence is 14 residues long. The CDR3 spells CASSEASGVDEQFF. CDR3 in DNA: TGTGCCAGCAGTGAGGCTAGCGGGGTCGATGAGCAGTTCTTC.

With regard to this clone: A read error may account for a junction end that differs from germline. This rearrangement joins TRBV10-2 to TRBJ2-4; the match to TRBD2 covers 13 bases. CDR3 length equals 19 residues. CDR1 and CDR2 from the germline V gene are WSHSY and SAAADI. In DNA, the CDR3 is TGCGCCAGCAGTCAGTCCAGACTAGCGGGGGGTGGGGCCAAAAACATTCAGTACTTC. Protein: CASSQSRLAGGGAKNIQYF.

The chain has TRBV6-5 and TRBJ2-2, with a weak D call TRBD1 (6 bases). Germline V gene lookup returns CDR1 MNHEY and CDR2 SVGAGI. CDR3 size: 15 residues. Trimming cost V 6 bases and J 5 bases, with 16 bases left between them. This CDR3 is CASSLQGPTTGELFF. CDR3 bases: TGTGCCAGCAGCCTACAGGGACCTACTACCGGGGAGCTGTTTTTT.

The rearrangement uses TRBV6-5 and TRBJ2-3; TRBD1 aligns across 7 bases. J gave up 6 bases and V 6 bases, and 12 bases lay outside the gene matches. The germline V gene encodes CDR1 MNHEY and CDR2 SVGAGI. The CDR3 is 15 amino acids. For the CDR3, the DNA is TGTGCCAGCAGCGAGGGGGCCCCGAGGTGGGATACGCAGTATTTT. Its protein product is CASSEGAPRWDTQYF.

The chain recombines TRBV15 with TRBJ2-3; D perhaps matches TRBD2 (5 bases). V dropped 3 bases and J dropped 6 bases, with 22 bases sitting between them. Germline CDR1 and CDR2: LNHNV and YYDKDF (reference sequence). The CDR3 has 17 residues. The CDR3 protein is CATSRGPENLPGDTQYF. The CDR3 DNA reads TGTGCCACCAGCAGGGGCCCGGAAAACTTACCGGGGGATACGCAGTATTTT.

This clone was seen a single time. This rearrangement joins TRBV7-8 to TRBJ2-1; 7 bases map to TRBD1. V lost 5 bases, J lost 6 bases, and 4 bases stayed unmatched. Germline CDR1 SGHVS, CDR2 FQNEAQ. This CDR3 has 13 residues. The DNA for the CDR3 is TGTGCCAGCAGCCCGAGGGGGCGCAATGAGCAGTTCTTC. It is translated as CASSPRGRNEQFF.

The V and J genes are TRBV5-6 and TRBJ2-3, with 12 bases matching TRBD2. The trim removed 4 bases at V and 4 bases at J, leaving 16 bases unmatched. This CDR3 region has 19 residues. Germline V gene data show CDR1 as SGHDT and CDR2 as YYEEEE. The CDR3 reads CASSLRVWASGRVADTQYF. DNA for the CDR3: TGTGCCAGCAGCCTGAGGGTCTGGGCTAGCGGGAGGGTGGCAGATACGCAGTATTTT.

This rearrangement joins TRBV28 to TRBJ2-5; D unresolved. Germline CDR1 MDHEN, CDR2 SYDVKM. Trimming pared 5 bases from V and 4 bases from J, leaving 20 bases between. This CDR3 region has 16 residues. CDR3 protein: CASSKTLGTPRETQYF. CDR3 DNA: TGTGCCAGCAGTAAAACCCTGGGCACACCAAGAGAGACCCAGTACTTC.

V is TRBV5-1 and J is TRBJ1-5; D is unresolved. The ends were cut back, 4 bases at V and 2 bases at J, with 10 bases in the middle. The CDR3 is made up of 14 amino acids. Looked up from germline, CDR1 is SGHRS and CDR2 is YFSETQ. In DNA form, the CDR3 reads TGCGCCAGCAGCCCCGAACCAGGCAATCAGCCCCAGCATTTT. Residues: CASSPEPGNQPQHF.

The V gene is TRBV15, the J gene TRBJ1-1; tentative D call: TRBD1 (5 bases). Between the trimmed V and J ends, which lost 3 bases and 0 bases, there was a span of 11 bases. This CDR3 is built from 15 residues. Germline V CDR1 and CDR2: LNHNV, YYDKDF (reference sequence). Written as DNA, the CDR3 is TGTGCCACCAGCAGGAGAGACAGTCTGAACACTGAAGCTTTCTTT. Its protein is CATSRRDSLNTEAFF.

The chain uses TRBV7-3 and TRBJ2-3, with TRBD1 identical over 9 bases. Germline CDR1 is SGHTA and CDR2 is FQGTGA. V shed 3 bases and J 3 bases; nucleotides not matched to a gene: 10. CDR3 length equals 17 residues. This CDR3 reads CASSFASGTGFTDTQYF. For the CDR3, the DNA is TGTGCCAGCAGCTTTGCCTCCGGGACAGGGTTTACAGATACGCAGTATTTT.

The chain links TRBV15 to TRBJ1-1; D perhaps matches TRBD1 (5 bases). Trimming shortened V by 5 bases and J by 8 bases, and 12 bases separated the two germline ends. The CDR3 sequence is 12 residues long. The V gene's germline CDR1 is LNHNV and CDR2 YYDKDF (reference sequence). CDR3 sequence reads: CATSGGGAEAFF. The CDR3, as DNA: TGTGCCACCAGCGGGGGGGGAGCCGAAGCTTTCTTT.

The sample holds one count of this clone. The chain links TRBV7-9 to TRBJ2-1, with D possibly TRBD2 on 5 matching bases. V was clipped by 1 base and J by 7 bases, with 17 bases between them. Germline lookup yields CDR1 SEHNR and CDR2 FQNEAQ (reference sequence). The CDR3 loop spans 16 amino acids. The CDR3 region is CASSLVWRKEGNEQFF. The CDR3 coding sequence is TGTGCCAGCAGCTTAGTATGGCGGAAAGAGGGTAATGAGCAGTTCTTC. Together with reference TRBV7-9 and TRBJ2-1, the CDR3 gives the full variable domain: DTGVSQNPRHKITKRGQNVTFRCDPISEHNRLYWYRQTLGQGPEFLTYFQNEAQLEKSRLLSDRFSAERPKGSFSTLEIQRTEQGDSAMYLCASSLVWRKEGNEQFFGPGTRLTVL.

The chain carries TRBV30 and TRBJ2-4, with D perhaps TRBD2 (5 bases). Trimming took off 2 bases at V and 3 bases at J, with 11 bases between the two ends. Germline CDR1 reads GTSNPN; CDR2 reads SVGIG (reference sequence). The CDR3 extends over 14 amino acids. The CDR3 DNA follows: TGTGCCTGGAGTCGGCGGGTCGGCAAAAACATTCAGTACTTC. As protein: CAWSRRVGKNIQYF.

The chain combines TRBV2 with TRBJ2-7; 8 bases align to TRBD2. Germline V gives CDR1 SNHLY, CDR2 FYNNEI. There are 14 residues in the CDR3. Trimming at V came to 6 bases and at J to 2 bases, leaving 6 bases not matched to a gene. The CDR3 spells CASRGISGAYEQYF. The CDR3 DNA sequence: TGTGCCAGCAGAGGAATTAGCGGGGCCTACGAGCAGTACTTC.

J is TRBJ2-1 and V is TRBV9; 10 bases line up with TRBD2. With V trimmed by 0 bases and J by 4 bases, 10 bases remained unmatched. The CDR3 is 18 amino acids. From germline, CDR1 is SGDLS and CDR2 YYNGEE. CDR3 in DNA: TGTGCCAGCAGCGTAGGGCTAGCGGGAGAGGACCTTTACAATGAGCAGTTCTTC. It is translated as CASSVGLAGEDLYNEQFF.

The gene calls are TRBV9 and TRBJ2-1, with TRBD2 identical over 10 bases. CDR1 is SGDLS, CDR2 YYNGEE, per germline. J lost 4 bases, V lost 3 bases, and 1 base had no gene match. This CDR3 is 14 amino acids long. The CDR3 nucleotides are TGTGCCAGCAGCGGGACTAGCGGTTACAATGAGCAGTTCTTC. Protein sequence: CASSGTSGYNEQFF.

The gene calls are TRBV9 and TRBJ2-1; 12 bases match TRBD2. Germline CDR1 SGDLS, CDR2 YYNGEE. The CDR3 is made up of 16 amino acids. With V trimmed by 2 bases and J by 8 bases, 8 bases remained unmatched. The CDR3 DNA sequence: TGTGCCAGCAGCGTCTCTAGCGGGGGGGCCCTCGATGAGCAGTTCTTC. This sequence encodes CASSVSSGGALDEQFF.

The chain joins TRBV19 to TRBJ1-1; 9 bases align to TRBD1. The germline V gene encodes CDR1 LNHDA and CDR2 SQIVND (reference sequence). After removal of 5 bases from V and 7 bases from J, the junction contained 5 bases not matched to a gene. The CDR3 contains 13 residues. CDR3 amino acids: CASSPRQGGEAFF. The CDR3, as DNA: TGTGCCAGTAGTCCGCGACAGGGGGGTGAAGCTTTCTTT.

The chain carries TRBV7-3 and TRBJ2-1; possibly TRBD1 for D (6 bases). CDR3 length: 13 amino acids. Per the germline V gene, CDR1 is SGHTA and CDR2 is FQGTGA. Trimming took 6 bases from V and 8 from J, leaving 14 bases between them. CDR3 residues: CASRPTGWDEQFF. In nucleotides, the CDR3 is TGTGCCAGCAGGCCCACAGGGTGGGATGAGCAGTTCTTC.

This chain uses TRBV27 with TRBJ2-1; 13 bases are shared with TRBD2. The length of the CDR3 is 15 residues. Germline loops: CDR1 MNHEY, CDR2 SMNVEV (reference sequence). V lost 5 bases to trimming and J lost 6 bases; unmatched junction nucleotides: 4. CDR3 loop: CASSPGLAGANEQFF. Written as DNA, the CDR3 is TGTGCCAGCAGTCCCGGACTAGCGGGGGCCAATGAGCAGTTCTTC.

The V gene is TRBV7-2, the J gene TRBJ2-3; 9 bases fit TRBD2. The germline V gene has CDR1 SGHTA and CDR2 FQGNSA. CDR3 length: 16 residues. V lost 4 bases and J lost 2; bases outside the gene matches: 7. The CDR3 region is CASSSPSGDPTDTQYF. The DNA for the CDR3 is TGTGCCAGCAGCTCCCCTAGCGGGGACCCCACAGATACGCAGTATTTT.

This clone was seen just once. The chain uses TRBV30 and TRBJ2-3; TRBD2 matches 11 bases. J was trimmed by 8 bases and V by 1 base; bases with no gene match: 8. Germline V gene data show CDR1 as GTSNPN and CDR2 as SVGIG (reference sequence). This CDR3 region has 15 residues. The CDR3 reads CAWSAGTSGPVTQYF. The CDR3 DNA sequence: TGTGCCTGGAGTGCGGGGACTAGCGGCCCAGTTACGCAGTATTTT.

The V and J genes are TRBV23-1 and TRBJ1-5; D unresolved. TRBV23-1 has ORF status, its function being uncertain. The CDR3 covers 16 residues. Trimming shortened V by 6 bases and J by 0 bases, and 15 bases separated the two germline ends. The chain's CDR3 is CASSPRGRDSNQPQHF. The CDR3 bases are TGCGCCAGCAGCCCCAGAGGGAGGGATAGCAATCAGCCCCAGCATTTT.

The chain recombines TRBV6-6 with TRBJ2-5; 9 bases line up with TRBD2. With 2 bases clipped from V and 1 base from J, the junction kept 5 bases outside the gene matches. This CDR3 is 16 amino acids long. Per germline, CDR1 MNHNY and CDR2 SVGAGI (reference sequence). This CDR3 is CASSYGLAGTQETQYF. CDR3 in DNA: TGTGCCAGCAGTTACGGGCTAGCGGGGACCCAAGAGACCCAGTACTTC.

The chain carries TRBV15 and TRBJ2-2; 7 positions match TRBD1. This CDR3 has 15 amino acids. The V gene's germline CDR1 is LNHNV and CDR2 YYDKDF (reference sequence). V lost 4 bases and J lost 3; bases outside the gene matches: 5. This CDR3 is CATSNTGVYTGELFF. The DNA for the CDR3 is TGTGCCACCAGCAATACAGGGGTTTACACCGGGGAGCTGTTTTTT.

The chain joins TRBV7-3 to TRBJ2-1, with 12 bases matching TRBD2. The V and J ends lost 5 bases and 8 bases, in that order; junction bases with no gene match: 10. The germline CDR1 and CDR2 sequences are SGHTA and FQGTGA. The length of the CDR3 is 16 residues. CDR3 protein: CASSTRTSGVVHEQFF. The CDR3 coding sequence is TGTGCCAGCAGCACAAGGACTAGCGGGGTTGTGCATGAGCAGTTCTTC.